What follows describes a single T cell receptor beta chain. Its antigen remains unknown. This sample was included in a study of cytomegalovirus exposure and HLA in healthy donors. On the study more broadly: Some 80 million unique TCR sequences came from HLA-typed donors in an early release.

The PCR made use of 60 Vbeta and 13 Jbeta primers. Assay: immunoSEQ multiplex PCR; the TCRdb copy retains only in-frame clones and omits some. The sample includes about 210,000 clones, about four fifths seen only once; the top ten take roughly a tenth. Regarding the study as a whole: One later analysis reportedly identified an Asian-associated ancestry cluster that showed fewer N-insertions than the 666-donor mean.

This CDR3 contains 14 residues. V gave up 0 bases and J gave up 4 bases, with 9 bases separating them. Germline V CDR1 and CDR2: SGHKS, YYEKEE (reference sequence). The sequenced sample consisted of PBMCs. The TCR was taken from a woman between 50 and 59 years old in good health and CMV-seropositive. The chain recombines TRBV5-5 with TRBJ2-3; TRBD2 is a possible D gene (5 bases). This CDR3 reads CASSLDGRADTQYF. CDR3 nucleotide sequence: TGTGCCAGCAGCTTGGACGGGCGGGCAGATACGCAGTATTTT.